This T cell receptor (beta chain) was profiled in a study of T-cell memory formation after mild COVID-19. This clonotype was seen repeatedly, ten times or more. TCRdb called the 5' RACE reads again in MiXCR, with one record for every CDR3 protein. There are some 350,000 distinct CDR3 sequences in the sample; 10% to 15% occur only once, and over 20% lies in the top ten. The V end lost 3 bases, the J end lost 2 bases, and 6 bases lay between the germline ends. CDR3 length: 12 amino acids. CDR1 and CDR2 from the germline V gene are SQVTM and ANQGSEA. The gene calls are TRBV29-1 and TRBJ2-3; D unresolved. The source of this sequence is a man between 18 and 35 years old who had mild COVID-19 (a few samples of this study predate the infection). Cell type and time point are not known. The sample consisted of PBMCs or a T cell subset sorted from them (not recorded which). The CDR3 bases are TGCAGCGTTGAGGGTCCCACAGATACGCAGTATTTT. This encodes CSVEGPTDTQYF.